A selection of T cell receptor beta chains follows, all from one sample in a study of radiation and T cells in renal cell carcinoma. Libraries were prepared by immunoSEQ multiplex PCR; TCRdb keeps only in-frame clonotypes and omits some of them. The sample carries 70,000 to 95,000 clones, over 75% recorded once. The material sequenced was blood, taken from a patient whose treatment included radiotherapy and nephrectomy. These receptor sequences come from a man aged 55 to 70 with renal cell carcinoma. Each CDR3 is given with its conserved first and last residue. A D gene is named only where the DNA matches it firmly. The listing skips clone size in some rows; elsewhere it reads once, few, many or a size class.

v_gene: TRBV6-5
d_gene: TRBD1
j_gene: TRBJ1-1
abundance: .
len: 15
CDR3nt: TGTGCCAGCAGTTACGACAGGGAAGCGAACACTGAAGCTTTCTTT
CDR3aa: CASSYDREANTEAFF

v_gene: TRBV28
d_gene: .
j_gene: TRBJ1-2
abundance: .
len: 12
CDR3nt: TGTGCCAGCAGGCTAGGAGAATATGGCTACACCTTC
CDR3aa: CASRLGEYGYTF

v_gene: TRBV15
d_gene: .
j_gene: TRBJ2-1
abundance: .
len: 15
CDR3nt: TGTGCCACCAGCAGAGAAGGTGGCTCCTACAATGAGCAGTTCTTC
CDR3aa: CATSREGGSYNEQFF

v_gene: TRBV7-9
d_gene: TRBD2
j_gene: TRBJ2-4
abundance: .
len: 19
CDR3nt: TGTGCCAGCAGCTCTACCTCCTGGGACTACCTTCAAGCCAAAAACATTCAGTACTTC
CDR3aa: CASSSTSWDYLQAKNIQYF

v_gene: TRBV29-1
d_gene: .
j_gene: TRBJ1-1
abundance: .
len: 14
CDR3nt: TGCAGCGCCCAATTGGGGGCCCCGAACACTGAAGCTTTCTTT
CDR3aa: CSAQLGAPNTEAFF

v_gene: TRBV9
d_gene: TRBD1
j_gene: TRBJ2-2
abundance: .
len: 18
CDR3nt: TGTGCCAGCAGCGTAGTGTCGGTAGGACAGGGAAACACCGGGGAGCTGTTTTTT
CDR3aa: CASSVVSVGQGNTGELFF

v_gene: TRBV27
d_gene: .
j_gene: TRBJ2-4
abundance: .
len: 14
CDR3nt: TGTGCCAGCCGATACTCCGGGACCAGAAACATTCAGTACTTC
CDR3aa: CASRYSGTRNIQYF

v_gene: TRBV4-2
d_gene: TRBD2
j_gene: TRBJ2-1
abundance: .
len: 15
CDR3nt: TGTGCCAGCAGCCAAGATCCCCGGACTAGTAGGGAGCAGTTCTTC
CDR3aa: CASSQDPRTSREQFF

v_gene: TRBV4-3
d_gene: .
j_gene: TRBJ2-1
abundance: .
len: 14
CDR3nt: TGCGCCAGCAGCCTAGTCGAGGGTGACAATGAGCAGTTCTTC
CDR3aa: CASSLVEGDNEQFF

v_gene: TRBV5-4
d_gene: .
j_gene: TRBJ2-7
abundance: once
len: 15
CDR3nt: TGTGCCAGCAGCTTGGAACTAGCCGGTCGCTACGAGCAGTACTTC
CDR3aa: CASSLELAGRYEQYF

v_gene: TRBV7-8
d_gene: .
j_gene: TRBJ2-5
abundance: .
len: 16
CDR3nt: TGTGCCAGCAGCTTAGAGTATGATGGAGGGGAAGAGACCCAGTACTTC
CDR3aa: CASSLEYDGGEETQYF

v_gene: TRBV5-1
d_gene: .
j_gene: TRBJ2-3
abundance: .
len: 13
CDR3nt: TGCGCCAGCACCTCTCTTAGCACAGATACGCAGTATTTT
CDR3aa: CASTSLSTDTQYF